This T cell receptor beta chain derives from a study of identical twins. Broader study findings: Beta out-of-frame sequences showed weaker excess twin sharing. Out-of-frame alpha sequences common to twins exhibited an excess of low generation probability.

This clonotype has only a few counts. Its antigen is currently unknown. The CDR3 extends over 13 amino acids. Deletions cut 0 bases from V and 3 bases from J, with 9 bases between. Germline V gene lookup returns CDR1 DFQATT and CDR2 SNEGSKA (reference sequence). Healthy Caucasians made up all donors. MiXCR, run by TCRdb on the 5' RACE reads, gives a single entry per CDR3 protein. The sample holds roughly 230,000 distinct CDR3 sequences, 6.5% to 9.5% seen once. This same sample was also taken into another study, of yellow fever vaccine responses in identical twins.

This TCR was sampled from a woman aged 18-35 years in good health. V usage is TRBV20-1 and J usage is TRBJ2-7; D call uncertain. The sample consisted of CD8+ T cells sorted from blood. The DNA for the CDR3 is TGCAGTGCTAGAGAATCGGAGAACTACGAGCAGTACTTC. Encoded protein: CSARESENYEQYF.